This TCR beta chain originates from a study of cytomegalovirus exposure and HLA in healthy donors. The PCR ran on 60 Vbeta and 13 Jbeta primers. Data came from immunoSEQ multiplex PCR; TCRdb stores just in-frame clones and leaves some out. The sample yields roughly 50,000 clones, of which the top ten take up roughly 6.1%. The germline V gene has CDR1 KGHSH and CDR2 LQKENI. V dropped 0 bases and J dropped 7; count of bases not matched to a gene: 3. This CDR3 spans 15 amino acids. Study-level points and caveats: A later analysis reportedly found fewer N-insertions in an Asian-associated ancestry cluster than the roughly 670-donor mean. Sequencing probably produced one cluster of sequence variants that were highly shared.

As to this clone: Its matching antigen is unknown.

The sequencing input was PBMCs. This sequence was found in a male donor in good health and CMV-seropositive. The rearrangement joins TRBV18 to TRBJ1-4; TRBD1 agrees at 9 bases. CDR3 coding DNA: TGTGCCAGCTCACCACCGGGACAGGGCCGTGAAAAACTGTTTTTT. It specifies CASSPPGQGREKLFF.